Presented here are 14 T cell receptor beta chains from one specimen sequenced in a study of blood T cell repertoires in COVID-19 (dated by TCRdb to about 2020). Library generation was performed with the immunoSEQ multiplex PCR assay. TCRdb took over this immuneACCESS table, retaining in-frame rearrangements with V and J assigned. Such tables are incomplete; in checked studies, under half of the missing clones stem from an unresolved V gene, and the remainder is unexplained. A total of about 110,000 clones appear in this sample, less than 90% of them only once. The ten largest clones take up about 3.9% of the sample. The specimen sequenced was peripheral blood. These receptors originate from a man aged 45 to 65 with acute or convalescent COVID-19.

CDR3 sequence reads: CASSERAGAEKLFF. In nucleotides, the CDR3 is TGTGCCAGCAGTGAACGGGCAGGGGCTGAAAAACTGTTTTTT. The chain links TRBV25-1 to TRBJ1-4; D is possibly TRBD1 (6 bases). V lost 2 bases and J 7 bases, leaving 11 bases between the germline ends. The CDR3 is made up of 14 amino acids. Looked up from germline, CDR1 is MGHDK and CDR2 is SYGVNS.

The V gene is TRBV9, the J gene TRBJ2-3; 7 nucleotides line up with TRBD2. V gave up 4 bases and J gave up 0 bases; unmatched junction bases: 11. Germline V gives CDR1 SGDLS, CDR2 YYNGEE. This CDR3 contains 17 residues. The CDR3 loop is CASSPSTGGGSTDTQYF. The CDR3, as DNA: TGTGCCAGCAGCCCATCAACTGGGGGGGGGAGCACAGATACGCAGTATTTT.

The genes are TRBV12-3 or TRBV12-4 and TRBJ1-5; D ambiguous. This CDR3 contains 13 residues. V was clipped by 7 bases and J by 2 bases, with 9 bases between them. The CDR3: CASKPSGNQPQHF. CDR3 sequence (DNA): TGTGCCAGCAAGCCCTCCGGCAATCAGCCCCAGCATTTT.

V gene TRBV10-1 combines with J gene TRBJ2-7, with D maybe TRBD1 (5 bases). This CDR3 has 13 residues. CDR1 is WNHNN, CDR2 SYGVQD, per germline (reference sequence). Trimming cost V 0 bases and J 4 bases, with 7 bases left between them. DNA of the CDR3: TGCGCCAGCAGTGAGTCCCCAGGGTACGAGCAGTACTTC. Its protein product is CASSESPGYEQYF.

In this sample, this clone turned up once. This chain links TRBV7-9 with TRBJ1-6; the D gene is possibly TRBD1 (6 bases). The CDR3 sequence is 12 residues long. V lost 6 bases and J 10 bases, leaving 10 bases between the germline ends. Germline V lookup: CDR1 SEHNR, CDR2 FQNEAQ (reference sequence). CDR3 sequence: CASRGRGSPLHF. The CDR3 DNA reads TGTGCCAGCAGGGGCAGGGGATCACCCCTCCACTTT. Looking up the rest from reference TRBV7-9 and TRBJ1-6 gives the full variable domain: DTGVSQNPRHKITKRGQNVTFRCDPISEHNRLYWYRQTLGQGPEFLTYFQNEAQLEKSRLLSDRFSAERPKGSFSTLEIQRTEQGDSAMYLCASRGRGSPLHFGNGTRLTVT.

The chain is built from TRBV7-9 and TRBJ1-1, with 10 bases fitting TRBD1. The germline V gene encodes CDR1 SEHNR and CDR2 FQNEAQ (reference sequence). This CDR3 has 15 residues. V shed 1 base and J 5 bases; nucleotides not matched to a gene: 4. The CDR3 is CASSLVGTGATEAFF. The DNA of the CDR3 is TGTGCCAGCAGCTTAGTGGGGACAGGGGCAACTGAAGCTTTCTTT.

V and J are TRBV3-1 (or the pseudogene TRBV3-2) and TRBJ1-1, with D possibly matching TRBD1 (6 bases). Germline assignment: CDR1 LGHDT and CDR2 YNNKEL (reference sequence). V was cut by 0 bases and J by 0 bases, with 14 bases left in between. The CDR3 has 17 residues. CDR3 residues: CASSQDARGRMNTEAFF. The CDR3 DNA reads as TGTGCCAGCAGCCAAGATGCCAGGGGACGAATGAACACTGAAGCTTTCTTT.

The rearrangement links TRBV5-6 to TRBJ2-7; the D is unclear. Germline V gene sequence: CDR1 SGHDT, CDR2 YYEEEE. CDR3 size: 11 residues. V lost 4 bases to trimming and J lost 3 bases, with 5 bases between them. The chain's CDR3 is CASSHGYEQYF. CDR3 DNA sequence: TGTGCCAGCAGCCACGGCTACGAGCAGTACTTC.

This chain connects TRBV6-5 to TRBJ1-1, with 8 bases that match TRBD1. The germline V gene encodes CDR1 MNHEY and CDR2 SVGAGI. Unmatched junction bases numbered 7, after V lost 4 bases and J lost 3 bases. The CDR3 loop spans 15 amino acids. Written as DNA, the CDR3 is TGTGCCAGCAGTTTATGGACAGGGTCGGACACTGAAGCTTTCTTT. Translating gives CASSLWTGSDTEAFF.

This chain joins TRBV6-6 and TRBJ2-7; possible D gene TRBD1, 5 bases. Trimming removed 0 bases from V and 2 bases from J, with 8 bases in between. Germline V gene data show CDR1 as MNHNY and CDR2 as SVGAGI (reference sequence). The CDR3 length is 14 residues. The DNA for the CDR3 is TGTGCCAGCAGTTACTCCTCGACAGCCTACGAGCAGTACTTC. Translation: CASSYSSTAYEQYF.

The chain is built from TRBV28 and TRBJ1-5; no reliable D call. The germline V and J ends were trimmed by 6 bases and 7 bases, with 10 bases remaining between them. The germline gives CDR1 MDHEN, CDR2 SYDVKM. The CDR3 covers 12 residues. The CDR3 nucleotides read TGTGCCAGCAGAATTGCGGGGCAGCCCCAGCATTTT. It is translated as CASRIAGQPQHF. Complete variable domain (other parts from reference TRBV28 and TRBJ1-5): DVKVTQSSRYLVKRTGEKVFLECVQDMDHENMFWYRQDPGLGLRLIYFSYDVKMKEKGDIPEGYSVSREKKERFSLILESASTNQTSMYLCASRIAGQPQHFGDGTRLSIL.

The chain combines TRBV21-1 with TRBJ1-5. TRBV21-1 is marked as a pseudogene. This CDR3 is 17 amino acids long. The CDR3 sequence is CASRDSRGGLSNQPQHF. The CDR3 nucleotides are TGTGCCAGCAGGGATTCGAGGGGGGGGCTGAGCAATCAGCCCCAGCATTTT.

This chain links TRBV6-5 with TRBJ1-6; D unclear. Trimming took off 10 bases at V and 5 bases at J, with 6 bases between the two ends. This CDR3 is 11 amino acids long. Germline loops: CDR1 MNHEY, CDR2 SVGAGI. CDR3 in DNA: TGTGCCACAAACAATAATTCACCCCTCCACTTT. Its protein product is CATNNNSPLHF.

This chain links TRBV5-8 with TRBJ1-2; D ambiguous. The CDR3 contains 12 residues. The V gene's germline CDR1 is SGHTS and CDR2 YDEGEE. Trimming pared 4 bases from V and 4 bases from J, leaving 8 bases between. The CDR3 protein is CASSPRGYGYTF. The CDR3 region has the DNA TGTGCCAGCAGCCCCCGGGGCTATGGCTACACCTTC. Based on the CDR3 plus reference TRBV5-8 and TRBJ1-2, the full variable domain is EAGVTQSPTHLIKTRGQQATLRCSPISGHTSVYWYQQALGLGLQFLLWYDEGEERNRGNFPPRFSGRQFPNYSSELNVNALELEDSALYLCASSPRGYGYTFGSGTRLTVV.